These 3 T cell receptor beta chains were sequenced from one sample in a study of blood T cell repertoires in COVID-19. Only in-frame clones appear in the TCRdb table, and some are missing; sequencing was by immunoSEQ multiplex PCR. The sample consists of approximately 210,000 clones, around 90% of them appearing once. Sequenced material: peripheral blood. These receptors all stem from a man aged 18 to 35 with active or convalescent COVID-19.

J is TRBJ2-1 and V is TRBV2, with 13 bases lining up with TRBD2. CDR1 is SNHLY and CDR2 is FYNNEI in the germline V gene. V lost 5 bases, J lost 4 bases, and 5 bases stayed unmatched. The CDR3 has 16 residues. CDR3 sequence (DNA): TGTGCCAGCAGTCCGAGGACTAGCGGGAGTTACAATGAGCAGTTCTTC. This encodes CASSPRTSGSYNEQFF.

The J gene is TRBJ2-3, the V gene TRBV24-1; D unclear. Germline values: CDR1 KGHDR, CDR2 SFDVKD. The CDR3 length is 12 residues. Trimming removed 7 bases at V and 4 bases at J, with 8 bases between. The CDR3: CATSGVADTQYF. Written as DNA, the CDR3 is TGTGCCACCAGCGGAGTAGCAGATACGCAGTATTTT.

The chain links TRBV7-9 to TRBJ1-3; perhaps TRBD1 as D (5 bases). Germline CDR1 SEHNR, CDR2 FQNEAQ (reference sequence). V dropped 3 bases and J dropped 4 bases, with 13 bases sitting between them. The CDR3 is made up of 15 amino acids. Here the CDR3 DNA reads TGTGCCAGCAGCTTTGACAGTCGGTCAGGAAACACCATATATTTT. This translates into CASSFDSRSGNTIYF.